The 16 T cell receptor beta chains below all came from one sample that was sequenced in a study of blood T cell repertoires in COVID-19. TCRdb's copy holds only in-frame clones and misses some; the assay was immunoSEQ multiplex PCR. The sample has approximately 210,000 clones; approximately 84% are singletons. The sample comprised peripheral blood. These receptor sequences come from a man in his forties with active or convalescent COVID-19.

This clone was seen just once. The chain has TRBV28 and TRBJ1-2; D unresolved. V was clipped by 5 bases and J by 0 bases, with 13 bases between them. CDR1 is MDHEN and CDR2 is SYDVKM in the germline V gene. The CDR3 has 15 amino acids. The CDR3 DNA reads TGTGCCAGCAGTATTCCTAAGACATCTAACTATGGCTACACCTTC. It encodes CASSIPKTSNYGYTF.

The chain recombines TRBV5-5 with TRBJ1-5, with D possibly TRBD1 on 6 matching bases. Trimming cost V 4 bases and J 0 bases, with 11 bases left between them. The CDR3 is 15 residues long. CDR1 is SGHKS and CDR2 is YYEKEE in the germline V gene (reference sequence). The CDR3 region has the DNA TGTGCCAGCAGCCTACAGGGTTATAGCAATCAGCCCCAGCATTTT. Its translation is CASSLQGYSNQPQHF.

This clone was counted only a few times. The chain employs TRBV3-1 (or the pseudogene TRBV3-2) and TRBJ2-3, with TRBD2 matching 9 bases. The ends lost 0 bases at V and 6 bases at J; junction bases unmatched: 7. This CDR3 is built from 16 residues. Germline lookup yields CDR1 LGHDT and CDR2 YNNKEL (reference sequence). The CDR3 nucleotides read TGTGCCAGCAGCCAAGATCCAGCGGGGGGCCTGGATACGCAGTATTTT. Amino acid sequence: CASSQDPAGGLDTQYF.

The chain recombines TRBV19 with TRBJ1-1; D is unresolved. CDR1 is LNHDA and CDR2 is SQIVND in the germline V gene (reference sequence). V lost 5 bases and J 5 bases, leaving 12 bases between the germline ends. CDR3 length equals 13 residues. CDR3 sequence reads: CASSPPTWTEAFF. The DNA for the CDR3 is TGTGCCAGTAGTCCCCCCACTTGGACTGAAGCTTTCTTT.

This clone was counted a single time. V is TRBV3-1 (or the pseudogene TRBV3-2) and J is TRBJ2-2, with D unclear. Germline CDR1 reads LGHDT; CDR2 reads YNNKEL (reference sequence). The CDR3 extends over 15 amino acids. The V end lost 4 bases, the J end lost 8 bases, and 17 bases lay between the germline ends. In nucleotides, the CDR3 is TGTGCCAGCAGCCGAAGCCAGACACTTCCTGGGGAGCTGTTTTTT. Translating it yields CASSRSQTLPGELFF.

CDR3 sequence reads: CASRPGTGPQPQHF. The CDR3 DNA is TGTGCCAGTAGGCCCGGGACAGGGCCCCAGCCCCAGCATTTT. The chain joins TRBV19 to TRBJ1-5; 9 bases map to TRBD1. Germline CDR1 is LNHDA and CDR2 is SQIVND (reference sequence). This CDR3 is 14 amino acids long. V trimming: 6 bases; J trimming: 7 bases; junction bases outside the gene matches: 7. Full variable domain (rest looked up from reference TRBV19 and TRBJ1-5): DGGITQSPKYLFRKEGQNVTLSCEQNLNHDAMYWYRQDPGQGLRLIYYSQIVNDFQKGDIAEGYSVSREKKESFPLTVTSAQKNPTAFYLCASRPGTGPQPQHFGDGTRLSIL.

This clone was seen only once. The chain uses TRBV7-6 and TRBJ1-2, with 11 bases that match TRBD1. The CDR3 is made up of 16 amino acids. The germline CDR1 and CDR2 sequences are SGHVS and FNYEAQ. Trimming cost V 4 bases and J 4 bases; bases outside gene matches: 8. The CDR3 region has the DNA TGTGCCAGCAGCTCCCACTGGACAGGGGGCTTCTATGGCTACACCTTC. Protein sequence: CASSSHWTGGFYGYTF.

The V call is TRBV21-1, the J call TRBJ2-7; the table's D call of TRBD2 was not tested on the DNA. TRBV21-1 is described as a pseudogene. The CDR3 sequence is 17 residues long. The DNA for the CDR3 is TGTGCCAGCAGCACCTCAGTCGGGGCGGGAGTAAGCTACGAGCAGTACTTC. Protein sequence: CASSTSVGAGVSYEQYF.

V gene TRBV7-3 combines with J gene TRBJ1-5; 7 nucleotides match TRBD1. This CDR3 region has 14 residues. V lost 7 bases to trimming and J lost 2 bases; unmatched junction nucleotides: 5. In germline, CDR1 is SGHTA, CDR2 FQGTGA. The CDR3 sequence: CASNRTGGNQPQHF. The CDR3 region has the DNA TGTGCCAGCAACCGGACAGGTGGCAATCAGCCCCAGCATTTT.

The V call is TRBV28, the J call TRBJ1-1, with D tentatively TRBD1 (5 bases). The CDR3 loop spans 14 amino acids. Trimming removed 3 bases from V and 0 bases from J, with 8 bases in between. Germline-derived CDR1 and CDR2 are MDHEN and SYDVKM. The CDR3 loop is CASSFRGVNTEAFF. The CDR3 region has the DNA TGTGCCAGCAGTTTCCGGGGGGTGAACACTGAAGCTTTCTTT. The variable domain in full, completed from reference TRBV28 and TRBJ1-1, reads DVKVTQSSRYLVKRTGEKVFLECVQDMDHENMFWYRQDPGLGLRLIYFSYDVKMKEKGDIPEGYSVSREKKERFSLILESASTNQTSMYLCASSFRGVNTEAFFGQGTRLTVV.

This clone was seen only once. The V call is TRBV28, the J call TRBJ2-7, with D uncertain. The CDR3 extends over 13 amino acids. The V gene's germline CDR1 is MDHEN and CDR2 SYDVKM. V lost 6 bases, J lost 4 bases, and 13 bases lay in between. CDR3 sequence: CASSYLLRYEQYF. The CDR3 nucleotides read TGTGCCAGCAGCTACCTGCTCCGTTACGAGCAGTACTTC. Using reference TRBV28 and TRBJ2-7 for the parts outside the CDR3, the full variable domain is DVKVTQSSRYLVKRTGEKVFLECVQDMDHENMFWYRQDPGLGLRLIYFSYDVKMKEKGDIPEGYSVSREKKERFSLILESASTNQTSMYLCASSYLLRYEQYFGPGTRLTVT.

The chain joins TRBV28 to TRBJ1-1; the match to TRBD1 covers 8 bases. V trimming: 5 bases; J trimming: 6 bases; junction bases outside the gene matches: 8. Per the germline V gene, CDR1 is MDHEN and CDR2 is SYDVKM. The CDR3 spans 14 residues. CDR3 sequence: CASSVDRVTPEAFF. The CDR3 nucleotides read TGTGCCAGCAGTGTGGACAGGGTAACCCCTGAAGCTTTCTTT.

This chain uses TRBV18 with TRBJ1-5; 7 bases align to TRBD1. Trimming at V came to 6 bases and at J to 0 bases, leaving 11 bases not matched to a gene. The CDR3 has 17 residues. The germline V gene encodes CDR1 KGHSH and CDR2 LQKENI. In DNA form, the CDR3 reads TGTGCCAGCTCCGTGGGGACAGCCGTTAATAGCAATCAGCCCCAGCATTTT. Encoded protein: CASSVGTAVNSNQPQHF.

This clone was counted once. V gene TRBV5-6 combines with J gene TRBJ2-5; TRBD2 matches 14 bases. V gave up 5 bases and J gave up 4 bases; unmatched junction bases: 10. The germline V gene has CDR1 SGHDT and CDR2 YYEEEE. The CDR3 has 17 amino acids. CDR3 nucleotide sequence: TGTGCCAGCAGATCACGACTAGCGGGGGGGCCAGGAGAGACCCAGTACTTC. Protein sequence: CASRSRLAGGPGETQYF.

The chain carries TRBV24-1 and TRBJ1-4; 10 bases align to TRBD1. This CDR3 has 15 amino acids. Per the germline V gene, CDR1 is KGHDR and CDR2 is SFDVKD. Trimming took 5 bases from V and 7 from J; bases not matched to a gene: 6. The CDR3 DNA follows: TGTGCCACCAGTGGGGGGACAGGGGCCGGTGAAAAACTGTTTTTT. Protein: CATSGGTGAGEKLFF.

The J gene is TRBJ2-3, the V gene TRBV7-9, with D possibly TRBD1 on 5 matching bases. Trimming removed 3 bases from V and 0 bases from J, with 10 bases in between. The germline CDR1 and CDR2 sequences are SEHNR and FQNEAQ (reference sequence). The CDR3 length is 15 residues. The CDR3 DNA is TGTGCCAGCAGCTTGGGGCGGTCTAGCACAGATACGCAGTATTTT. As protein: CASSLGRSSTDTQYF.